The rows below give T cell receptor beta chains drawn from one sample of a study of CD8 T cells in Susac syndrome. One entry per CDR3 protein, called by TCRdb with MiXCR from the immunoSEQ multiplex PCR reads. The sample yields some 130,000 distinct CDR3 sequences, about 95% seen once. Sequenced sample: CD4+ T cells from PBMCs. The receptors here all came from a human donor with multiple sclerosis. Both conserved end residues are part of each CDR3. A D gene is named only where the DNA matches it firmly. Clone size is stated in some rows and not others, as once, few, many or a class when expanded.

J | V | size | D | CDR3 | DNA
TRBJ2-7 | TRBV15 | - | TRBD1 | CATSRDKNRGHEQYF | TGTGCCACCAGCAGAGATAAAAACAGGGGACACGAGCAGTACTTC
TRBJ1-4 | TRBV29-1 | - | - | CSASTDTRGEKLFF | TGCAGCGCCTCAACGGACACCCGCGGTGAAAAACTGTTTTTT
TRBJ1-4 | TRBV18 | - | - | CASSPPRTEKGEKLFF | TGTGCCAGCTCACCACCCCGGACGGAAAAGGGCGAAAAACTGTTTTTT
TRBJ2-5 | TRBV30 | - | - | CAWSPRLQETQYF | TGTGCCTGGAGTCCACGACTTCAAGAGACCCAGTACTTC
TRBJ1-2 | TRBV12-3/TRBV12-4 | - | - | CASSPMGGVYGYTF | TGTGCCAGCAGTCCTATGGGGGGAGTCTATGGCTACACCTTC
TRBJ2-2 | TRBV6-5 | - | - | CASSPRPGELFF | TGTGCCAGCAGTCCCCGACCCGGGGAGCTGTTTTTT
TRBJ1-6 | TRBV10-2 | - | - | CASSEAGAQTPLHF | TGCGCCAGCAGTGAGGCAGGAGCCCAGACACCCCTCCACTTT
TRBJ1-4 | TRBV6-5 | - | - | CASSYSGGTSEKLFF | TGTGCCAGCAGTTACTCGGGGGGCACCTCAGAAAAACTGTTTTTT
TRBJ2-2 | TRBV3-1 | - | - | CASSPHEFSTGELFF | TGTGCCAGCAGCCCTCATGAGTTCTCAACCGGGGAGCTGTTTTTT
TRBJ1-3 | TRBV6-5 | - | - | CASSYTAGGSSGNTIYF | TGTGCCAGCAGTTATACCGCCGGGGGTAGCTCTGGAAACACCATATATTTT
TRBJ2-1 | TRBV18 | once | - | CASSPSIHEQFF | TGTGCCAGCTCACCTAGCATCCATGAGCAGTTCTTC
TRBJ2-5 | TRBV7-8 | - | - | CASSPSLDNQETQYF | TGTGCCAGCAGCCCATCCTTGGACAACCAAGAGACCCAGTACTTC
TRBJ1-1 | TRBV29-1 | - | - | CSAKKFLQVGGPEAFF | TGCAGCGCCAAGAAATTCCTACAGGTCGGGGGACCTGAAGCTTTCTTT
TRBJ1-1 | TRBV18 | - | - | CASSPQRDEAFF | TGTGCCAGCTCACCACAAAGGGATGAAGCTTTCTTT
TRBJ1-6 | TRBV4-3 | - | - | CASSQDQARVNSPLHF | TGCGCCAGCAGCCAAGATCAGGCCAGGGTTAATTCACCCCTCCACTTT
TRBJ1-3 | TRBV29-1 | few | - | CSANGGGNTIYF | TGCAGCGCCAATGGGGGAGGGAACACCATATATTTT
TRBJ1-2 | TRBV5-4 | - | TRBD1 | CASSSGTVELANYGYTF | TGTGCCAGCAGCTCCGGGACAGTGGAGTTAGCTAACTATGGCTACACCTTC
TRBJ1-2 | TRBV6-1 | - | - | CASDIGMNYGYTF | TGTGCCAGTGATATAGGGATGAACTATGGCTACACCTTC
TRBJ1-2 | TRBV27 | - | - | CASSYQPGTDGYTF | TGTGCCAGCAGTTATCAGCCGGGGACGGATGGCTACACCTTC
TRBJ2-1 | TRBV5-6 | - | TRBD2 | CASSIGRTSGRANEQFF | TGTGCCAGCAGCATTGGCCGGACTAGCGGGAGGGCAAATGAGCAGTTCTTC
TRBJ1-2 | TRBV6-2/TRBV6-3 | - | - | CASSYGGPVRGYTF | TGTGCCAGCAGTTACGGCGGACCTGTACGAGGCTACACCTTC
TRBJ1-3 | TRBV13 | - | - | CASSLRGNTIYF | TGTGCCAGCAGCCTCCGAGGAAACACCATATATTTT
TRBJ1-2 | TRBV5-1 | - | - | CAIRAPDYGYTF | TGCGCCATTCGGGCCCCGGACTATGGCTACACCTTC
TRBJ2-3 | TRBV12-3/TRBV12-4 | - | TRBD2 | CASRQSGGATDTQYF | TGTGCCAGCAGACAGAGCGGGGGGGCAACAGATACGCAGTATTTT
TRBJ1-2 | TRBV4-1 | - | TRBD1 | CASSLDGTAYGYTF | TGCGCCAGCAGCCTAGATGGGACAGCTTATGGCTACACCTTC
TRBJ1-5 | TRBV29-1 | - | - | CSVELIGQPQHF | TGCAGCGTTGAATTAATCGGTCAGCCCCAGCATTTT
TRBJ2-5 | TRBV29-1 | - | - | CSVDRKETQYF | TGCAGCGTTGATCGTAAAGAGACCCAGTACTTC
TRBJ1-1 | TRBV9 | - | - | CASSATSRNTEAFF | TGTGCCAGCAGCGCAACGAGTAGGAACACTGAAGCTTTCTTT
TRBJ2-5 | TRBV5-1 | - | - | CASSLQSGGQETQYF | TGCGCCAGCAGCTTGCAGTCTGGGGGACAAGAGACCCAGTACTTC
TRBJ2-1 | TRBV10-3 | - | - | CAISDSVSSYNEQFF | TGTGCCATCAGTGATTCGGTGAGCTCCTACAATGAGCAGTTCTTC
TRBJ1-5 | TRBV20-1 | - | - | CSARNSNQPQHF | TGCAGTGCCCGAAATAGCAATCAGCCCCAGCATTTT
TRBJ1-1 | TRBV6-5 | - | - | CASSYSVGHAGTEAFF | TGTGCCAGCAGTTACTCGGTAGGCCACGCGGGCACTGAAGCTTTCTTT
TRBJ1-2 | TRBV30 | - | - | CAWSPGGGGGYTF | TGTGCCTGGAGTCCCGGAGGCGGGGGGGGCTACACCTTC
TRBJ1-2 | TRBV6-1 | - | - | CASSTGLNYGYTF | TGTGCCAGCTCTACAGGGCTAAACTATGGCTACACCTTC
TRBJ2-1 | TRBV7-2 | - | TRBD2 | CASSWGAGGPGDEQFF | TGTGCCAGCAGCTGGGGGGCGGGAGGGCCGGGAGATGAGCAGTTCTTC
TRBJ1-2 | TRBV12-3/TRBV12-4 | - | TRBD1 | CASSPRDRAFGGYTF | TGTGCCAGCAGCCCCCGGGACAGGGCTTTTGGTGGCTACACCTTC
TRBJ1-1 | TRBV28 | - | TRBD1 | CATTAGDREAFF | TGTGCCACCACCGCGGGGGACAGGGAAGCTTTCTTT
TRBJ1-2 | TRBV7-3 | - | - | CASSLRAGASYGYTF | TGTGCCAGCAGCTTAAGGGCGGGTGCAAGCTATGGCTACACCTTC
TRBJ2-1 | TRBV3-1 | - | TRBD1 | CASSHGRDRVYNEQFF | TGTGCCAGCAGCCATGGCCGGGACAGGGTGTACAATGAGCAGTTCTTC
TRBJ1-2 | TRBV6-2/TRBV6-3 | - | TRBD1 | CASSSGQGADSYGYTF | TGTGCCAGCAGCTCGGGACAGGGGGCTGATAGCTATGGCTACACCTTC
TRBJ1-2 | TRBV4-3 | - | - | CASSPYGGEGYTF | TGCGCCAGCAGCCCCTATGGAGGAGAGGGCTACACCTTC